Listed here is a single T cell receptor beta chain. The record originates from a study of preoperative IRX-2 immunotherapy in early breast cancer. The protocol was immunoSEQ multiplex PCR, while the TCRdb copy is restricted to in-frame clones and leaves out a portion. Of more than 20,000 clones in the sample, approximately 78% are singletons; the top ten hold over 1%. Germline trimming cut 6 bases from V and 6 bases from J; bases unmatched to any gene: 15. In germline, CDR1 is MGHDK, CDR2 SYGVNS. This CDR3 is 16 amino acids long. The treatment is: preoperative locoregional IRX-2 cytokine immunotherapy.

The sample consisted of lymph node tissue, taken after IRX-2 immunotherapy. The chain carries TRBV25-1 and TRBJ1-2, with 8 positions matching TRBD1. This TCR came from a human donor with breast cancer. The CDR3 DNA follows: TGTGCCAGCAGCGAAGTTGCAGGGGGCGAGGTCCATGGCTACACCTTC. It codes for CASSEVAGGEVHGYTF.